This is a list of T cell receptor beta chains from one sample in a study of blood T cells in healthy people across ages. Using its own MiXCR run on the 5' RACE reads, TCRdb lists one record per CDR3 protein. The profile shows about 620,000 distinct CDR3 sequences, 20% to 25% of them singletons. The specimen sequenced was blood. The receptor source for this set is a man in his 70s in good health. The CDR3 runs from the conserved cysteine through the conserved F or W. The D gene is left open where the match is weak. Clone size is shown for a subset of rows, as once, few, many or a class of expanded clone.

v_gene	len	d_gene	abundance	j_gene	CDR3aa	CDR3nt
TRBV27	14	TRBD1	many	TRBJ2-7	CASSLTGATYEQYF	TGTGCCAGCAGTTTAACAGGGGCCACCTACGAGCAGTACTTC
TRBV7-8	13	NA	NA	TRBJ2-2	CATSGRFHGELFF	TGTGCCACCTCGGGGAGGTTTCACGGGGAGCTGTTTTTT
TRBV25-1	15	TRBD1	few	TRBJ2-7	CATGVGTGEITEQYF	TGTGCCACAGGTGTTGGGACAGGGGAGATTACGGAGCAGTACTTC
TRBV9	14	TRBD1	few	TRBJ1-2	CASSAGTGMDGYTF	TGTGCCAGCAGCGCCGGGACAGGGATGGATGGCTACACCTTC
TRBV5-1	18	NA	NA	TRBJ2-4	CASSLGPGQRIAKNIQYF	TGCGCCAGCAGCTTGGGCCCCGGACAAAGAATAGCCAAAAACATTCAGTACTTC
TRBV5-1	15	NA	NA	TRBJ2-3	CASSLEQLSTDTQYF	TGCGCCAGCAGCTTGGAGCAGCTTAGCACAGATACGCAGTATTTT
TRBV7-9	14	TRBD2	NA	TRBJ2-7	CASSRTSGSVEQYF	TGTGCCAGCAGCCGGACTAGCGGGAGTGTCGAGCAGTACTTC
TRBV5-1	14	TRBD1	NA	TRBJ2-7	CASSPSTGIYEQYF	TGCGCCAGCAGCCCGTCGACAGGGATCTACGAGCAGTACTTC
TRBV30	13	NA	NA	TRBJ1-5	CAWSEGANQPQHF	TGTGCCTGGAGTGAAGGGGCAAATCAGCCCCAGCATTTT
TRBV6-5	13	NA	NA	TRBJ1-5	CASSYAADQPQHF	TGTGCCAGCAGTTACGCGGCGGATCAGCCCCAGCATTTT
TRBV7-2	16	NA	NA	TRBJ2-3	CASSLGKGLLTDTQYF	TGTGCCAGCAGCTTAGGCAAGGGGCTCCTCACAGATACGCAGTATTTT
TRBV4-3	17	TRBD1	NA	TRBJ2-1	CASSQDGDRASYNEQFF	TGCGCCAGCAGCCAAGATGGGGACAGGGCATCCTACAATGAGCAGTTCTTC
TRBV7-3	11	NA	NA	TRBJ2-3	CASSAEDTQYF	TGTGCCAGCAGCGCCGAGGATACGCAGTATTTT
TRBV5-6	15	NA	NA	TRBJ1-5	CASRRWEILNQPQHF	TGTGCCAGCAGAAGATGGGAAATCCTCAATCAGCCCCAGCATTTT
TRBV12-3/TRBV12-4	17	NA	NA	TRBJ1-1	CASSLRGEWVQNTEAFF	TGTGCCAGCAGTTTACGGGGGGAGTGGGTGCAGAACACTGAAGCTTTCTTT
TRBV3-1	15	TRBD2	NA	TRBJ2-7	CASSSTSGSPNEQYF	TGTGCCAGCAGCTCAACTAGCGGGAGTCCCAACGAGCAGTACTTC
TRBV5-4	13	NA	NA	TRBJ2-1	CASSLDQGSEQFF	TGTGCCAGCAGCTTGGACCAGGGTAGTGAGCAGTTCTTC
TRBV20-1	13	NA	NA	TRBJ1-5	CSATDSSNQPQHF	TGCAGTGCCACGGACAGTAGCAATCAGCCCCAGCATTTT
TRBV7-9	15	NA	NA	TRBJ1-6	CASSSLTVSTSPLHF	TGTGCCAGCAGCTCCTTGACAGTTTCGACTTCACCCCTCCACTTT
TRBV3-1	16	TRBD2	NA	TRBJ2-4	CASSSLAGDLKNIQYF	TGTGCCAGCAGCTCGCTAGCGGGAGATCTCAAAAACATTCAGTACTTC
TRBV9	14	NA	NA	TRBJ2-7	CASSVGRTSYEQYF	TGTGCCAGCAGCGTAGGTAGGACGTCCTACGAGCAGTACTTC
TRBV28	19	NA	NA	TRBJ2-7	CASSFPITHAVPSSYEQYF	TGTGCCAGCAGCTTTCCCATCACCCACGCGGTTCCTAGCTCCTACGAGCAGTACTTC
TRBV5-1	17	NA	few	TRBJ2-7	CASSFGLGTATPYEQYF	TGCGCCAGCAGCTTTGGACTTGGGACCGCCACCCCCTACGAGCAGTACTTC
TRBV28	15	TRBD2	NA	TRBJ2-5	CASSLYGSGSETQYF	TGTGCCAGCAGTTTATATGGTAGCGGGAGCGAGACCCAGTACTTC
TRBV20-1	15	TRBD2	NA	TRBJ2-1	CSAYLAGGPSNEQFF	TGCAGTGCTTACCTAGCGGGAGGGCCGTCGAATGAGCAGTTCTTC
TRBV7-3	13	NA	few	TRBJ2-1	CASSFGGSNEQFF	TGTGCCAGCAGCTTTGGGGGTTCCAATGAGCAGTTCTTC
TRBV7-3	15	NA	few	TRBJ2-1	CASSLTAAGVNEQFF	TGTGCCAGCAGCTTAACCGCAGCAGGGGTTAATGAGCAGTTCTTC
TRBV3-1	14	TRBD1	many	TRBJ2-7	CASSQVTGEYEQYF	TGTGCCAGCAGCCAAGTCACAGGGGAGTACGAGCAGTACTTC
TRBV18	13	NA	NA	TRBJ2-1	CASAGTSNNEQFF	TGTGCCAGCGCAGGGACATCCAACAATGAGCAGTTCTTC